This record looks at one TCR beta chain sequence and its context. What it binds is not known. Germline CDR1 reads SEHNR; CDR2 reads FQNEAQ (reference sequence). The CDR3 is made up of 14 amino acids. Trimming cost V 5 bases and J 8 bases; bases outside gene matches: 7. Donation came from healthy Caucasian individuals in Russia who were aged about 6 to 95. This specimen comes from a study of blood T cells in healthy people across ages. Alongside a J-beta primer mix, a sample-barcoded 5' primer served in a second PCR lasting roughly 6 to 11 cycles. TCRdb reprocessed the 5' RACE reads via MiXCR and lists one record per CDR3 protein. The table has roughly 730,000 distinct CDR3 sequences, 56% seen once. Study-level findings and limits: A roughly linear age-dependent decrease characterized TCR beta diversity per million T cells. It was held that diversity estimates obtained from one million T cells represented underestimates. Possibly, changes in expanded clonotypes were confounded because donor CMV status was unknown.

The material sequenced was blood. The receptor comes from a man aged 35 to 55 in good health. The V gene is TRBV7-9, the J gene TRBJ1-4, with 8 bases matching TRBD1. The CDR3 bases are TGTGCCAGCAGCGTGACAGGGGCTCGGGAAAAACTGTTTTTT. It specifies CASSVTGAREKLFF.